Described below is a single T cell receptor (beta chain) sequence and its context. Its antigen is unidentified. Patients with alopecia areata provided lesional scalp punch biopsies as well as peripheral blood. Cell sorting on a FACSAria was used to separate CD4+ and CD8+ T cells from the PBMCs. This specimen belongs to a study of CD8+ T cells in alopecia areata. The wider study: Patients in the study were on tofacitinib for 6 to 18 months, then off it for 6 months. The study, taken as a whole, reports: Patients displayed less clarity in TCR sharing than mice, a finding possibly related to HLA.

J was trimmed by 6 bases and V by 4 bases; bases with no gene match: 9. Germline loops: CDR1 MNHEY, CDR2 SVGAGI. This CDR3 is built from 15 residues. Once RNA had been extracted, it was reverse transcribed into cDNA to act as the sequencing template. Generated by immunoSEQ multiplex PCR, the TCRdb table keeps only in-frame clones and is missing some. The sample includes 150,000 or so clones, around 87% of them seen just once. The genes are TRBV6-5 and TRBJ2-7; 10 bases match TRBD2. The source is a human donor with alopecia areata. The sample consisted of CD8+ T cells sorted from blood, taken at week 0. The CDR3 sequence: CASSSHSSGRSEQYF. CDR3 DNA sequence: TGTGCCAGCAGTTCCCATTCTAGCGGGAGAAGCGAGCAGTACTTC.